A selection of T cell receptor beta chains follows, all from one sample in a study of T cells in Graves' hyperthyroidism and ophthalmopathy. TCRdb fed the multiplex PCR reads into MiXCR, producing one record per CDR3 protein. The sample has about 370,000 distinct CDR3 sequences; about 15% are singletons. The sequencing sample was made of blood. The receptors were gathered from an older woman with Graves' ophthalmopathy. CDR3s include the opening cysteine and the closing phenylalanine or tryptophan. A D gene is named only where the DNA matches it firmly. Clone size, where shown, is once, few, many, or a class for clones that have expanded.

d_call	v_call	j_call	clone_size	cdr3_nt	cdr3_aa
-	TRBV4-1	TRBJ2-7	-	TGCGCCAGCAGCCCCAAGGCCGGGGGCTACGAGCAGTACTTC	CASSPKAGGYEQYF
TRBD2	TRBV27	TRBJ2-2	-	TGTGCCAGCAGTTCCCCGAGCGGGAGGGCCGGGACCGGGGAGCTGTTTTTT	CASSSPSGRAGTGELFF
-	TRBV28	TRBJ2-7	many	TGTGCCAGCAGTCAGCTGGGAGGCTCCTACGAGCAGTACTTC	CASSQLGGSYEQYF
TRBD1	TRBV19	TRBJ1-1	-	TGTGCCAGTAACCGCCGGGACAGGAACACTGAAGCTTTCTTT	CASNRRDRNTEAFF
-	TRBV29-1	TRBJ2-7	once	TGCAGCGTTGGTAAGGGGGGATACAAGCAGTACTTC	CSVGKGGYKQYF
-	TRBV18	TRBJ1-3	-	TGTGCCAGCTCACCGGATCAGGTTAGCTCTGGAAACACCATATATTTT	CASSPDQVSSGNTIYF
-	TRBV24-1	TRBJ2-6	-	TGTGCCACCAGTAGTGTCAGGGCCTCTGGGGCCAACGTCCTGACTTTC	CATSSVRASGANVLTF
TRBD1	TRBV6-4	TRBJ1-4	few	TGTGCCAGCACTTCTCCGGGACAGGGGGCAACGGAAAAACTGTTTTTT	CASTSPGQGATEKLFF
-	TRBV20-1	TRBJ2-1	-	TGCAGTGCTAGTTCGCTGGCGGCAGGGGCCTACAATGGGCAGTTCTTC	CSASSLAAGAYNGQFF
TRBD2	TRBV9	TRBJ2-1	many	TGTGCCAGCAGCGTAGGGACTAGCGGACACAATGAGCAGTTCTTC	CASSVGTSGHNEQFF
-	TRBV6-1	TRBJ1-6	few	TGTGCCAGCAGCGACCCCCGGGGCACCGATAATTCACCCCTCCACTTT	CASSDPRGTDNSPLHF
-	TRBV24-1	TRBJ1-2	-	TGTGCCACCAGTGATCGTGAGGGGGATGGCTACACCTTC	CATSDREGDGYTF
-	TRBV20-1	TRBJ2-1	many	TGCAGTGCCGCTGACAGGAGCTCCTACAATGAGCAGTTCTTC	CSAADRSSYNEQFF
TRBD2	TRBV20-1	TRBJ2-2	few	TGCAGTGCTAGGGCCAGCGGGGGTTATACCGGGGAGCTGTTTTTT	CSARASGGYTGELFF
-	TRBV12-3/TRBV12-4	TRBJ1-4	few	TGTGCCAGCAGTTCCTTCCCGGGGGCAAGGGTCGAAAAACTGTTTTTT	CASSSFPGARVEKLFF
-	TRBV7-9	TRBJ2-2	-	TGTGCCAGCACCCAGCGGCCTAACACCGGGGAGCTGTTTTTT	CASTQRPNTGELFF
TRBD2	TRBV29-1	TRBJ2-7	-	TGCAGCGTGGCGGTAGCGGGAACGGGCGAGCAGTACTTC	CSVAVAGTGEQYF
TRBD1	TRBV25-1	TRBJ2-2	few	TGTGCCAGCAGTGTGGGGACAGGGGGGAACACCGGGGAGCTGTTTTTT	CASSVGTGGNTGELFF
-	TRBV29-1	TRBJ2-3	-	TGCAGCGTTGATGCCCTAAGCACAGATACGCAGTATTTT	CSVDALSTDTQYF
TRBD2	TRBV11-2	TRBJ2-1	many	TGTGCCAGCAGCCCTCGGACTAGCGGGAGAGGGGGCAATGAGCAGTTCTTC	CASSPRTSGRGGNEQFF
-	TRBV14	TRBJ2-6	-	TGTGCCAGCAGTTTTGGGCGGCGCCTCGGGGCCAACGTCCTGACTTTC	CASSFGRRLGANVLTF
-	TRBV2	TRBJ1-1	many	TGTGCCAGCAGCAGGGGTATGAACACTGAAGCTTTCTTT	CASSRGMNTEAFF
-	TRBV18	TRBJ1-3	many	TGTGCCAGCTCACCCCGGGAGCTCTTATATTTT	CASSPRELLYF
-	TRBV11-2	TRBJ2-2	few	TGTGCCAGCAGCTCATACAGGGTCATCGGGGAGCTGTTTTTT	CASSSYRVIGELFF
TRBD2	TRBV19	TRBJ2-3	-	TGTGCCAGTAGTATGACTAGCGGGACGGATACGCAGTATTTT	CASSMTSGTDTQYF
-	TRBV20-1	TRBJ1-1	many	TGCAGTGCTCCCTGGGAGGCCGGCACTGAAGCTTTCTTT	CSAPWEAGTEAFF
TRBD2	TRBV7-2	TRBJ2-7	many	TGTGCCAGCAGCTTAGCGACTAGCGGGAGGACGATAGAGTACGAGCAGTACTTC	CASSLATSGRTIEYEQYF
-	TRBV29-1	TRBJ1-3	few	TGCAGCGCGGGGCGCTCTGGAAACACCATATATTTT	CSAGRSGNTIYF
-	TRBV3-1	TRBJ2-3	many	TGTGCCAGCAGCCAAGAAAGCGGTACAGATACGCAGTATTTT	CASSQESGTDTQYF
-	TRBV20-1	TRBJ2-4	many	TGCAGTGCTAATGGCAGGGATCTAGCCAAAAACATTCAGTACTTC	CSANGRDLAKNIQYF
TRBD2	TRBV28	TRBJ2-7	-	TGTGCCAGCAGCCCCCCTAGCGGGAACCGCTACGAGCAGTACTTC	CASSPPSGNRYEQYF
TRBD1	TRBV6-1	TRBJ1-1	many	TGTGCCAGCAGTGAAATGAGGGGGCTGACTGAAGCTTTCTTT	CASSEMRGLTEAFF
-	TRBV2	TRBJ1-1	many	TGTGCCAGCAGTGAAGATGAGGGGTTGAACACTGAAGCTTTCTTT	CASSEDEGLNTEAFF
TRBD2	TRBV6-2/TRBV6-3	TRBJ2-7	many	TGTGCCAGCTATAGCGGGACCTCCTACGAGCAGTACTTC	CASYSGTSYEQYF
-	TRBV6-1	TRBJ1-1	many	TGTGCCAGCATCGAAATACAAGGGGCTCTGGGCACTGAAGCTTTCTTT	CASIEIQGALGTEAFF
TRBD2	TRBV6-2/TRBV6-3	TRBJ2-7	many	TGTGCCAGCAGTTCCCTAGCGGGAGTAGGAGAGCAGTACTTC	CASSSLAGVGEQYF
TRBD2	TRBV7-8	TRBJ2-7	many	TGTGCCAGCAGCCCCGCTAGCGGGAGGGTCGACGAGCAGTACTTC	CASSPASGRVDEQYF
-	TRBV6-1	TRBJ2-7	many	TGTGCCAGCAGTCCTGGTCGCTCCTACGAGCAGTACTTC	CASSPGRSYEQYF
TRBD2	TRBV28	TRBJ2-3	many	TGTGCCAGCAGTCCCCACGAGAGCGGGAGGGATACGCAGTATTTT	CASSPHESGRDTQYF
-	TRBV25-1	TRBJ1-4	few	TGTGCCAGCAGTGAGTTTGGGGGAACTAATGAAAAACTGTTTTTT	CASSEFGGTNEKLFF
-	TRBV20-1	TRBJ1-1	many	TGCAGTGCTAGACGCCTGGGCAGGGGCGGCACTGAAGCTTTCTTT	CSARRLGRGGTEAFF
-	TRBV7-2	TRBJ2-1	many	TGTGCCAGCAGCCCCGAAGTGGGACGGTACAATGAGCAGTTCTTC	CASSPEVGRYNEQFF
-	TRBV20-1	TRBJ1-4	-	TGCAGTGCGGGGGTGGGCAGGGGAAATGAAAAACTGTTTTTT	CSAGVGRGNEKLFF
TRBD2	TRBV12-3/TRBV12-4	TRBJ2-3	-	TGTGCCAGCAATTCAACCGTAGCGGGAGTAGGCACAGATACGCAGTATTTT	CASNSTVAGVGTDTQYF
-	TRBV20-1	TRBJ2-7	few	TGCAGTGCTTTTCCCGGCGGACAATCCTACGAGCAGTACTTC	CSAFPGGQSYEQYF